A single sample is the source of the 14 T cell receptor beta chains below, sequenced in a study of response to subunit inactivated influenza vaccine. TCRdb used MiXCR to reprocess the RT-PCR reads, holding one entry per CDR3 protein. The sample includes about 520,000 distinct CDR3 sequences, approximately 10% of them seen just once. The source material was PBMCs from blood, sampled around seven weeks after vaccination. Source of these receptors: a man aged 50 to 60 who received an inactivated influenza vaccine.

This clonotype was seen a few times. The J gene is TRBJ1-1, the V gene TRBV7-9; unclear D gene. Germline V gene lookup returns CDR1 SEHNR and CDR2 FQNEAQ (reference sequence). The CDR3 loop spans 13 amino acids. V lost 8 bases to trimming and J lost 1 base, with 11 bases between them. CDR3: CASLFPRNTEAFF. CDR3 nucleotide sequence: TGTGCCAGCTTATTTCCGAGGAACACTGAAGCTTTCTTT.

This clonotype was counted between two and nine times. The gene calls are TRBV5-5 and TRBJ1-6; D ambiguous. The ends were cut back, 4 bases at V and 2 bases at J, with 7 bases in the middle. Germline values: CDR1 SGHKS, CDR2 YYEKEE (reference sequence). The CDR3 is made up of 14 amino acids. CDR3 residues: CASSLSAYNSPLHF. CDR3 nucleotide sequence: TGTGCCAGCAGCCTCAGTGCCTATAATTCACCCCTCCACTTT.

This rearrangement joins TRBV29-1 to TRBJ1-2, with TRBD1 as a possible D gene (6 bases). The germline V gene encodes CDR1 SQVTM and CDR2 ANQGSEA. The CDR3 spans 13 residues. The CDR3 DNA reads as TGCAACGTCATAGAACAGGGAAACTATGGCTACACCTTC. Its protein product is CNVIEQGNYGYTF.

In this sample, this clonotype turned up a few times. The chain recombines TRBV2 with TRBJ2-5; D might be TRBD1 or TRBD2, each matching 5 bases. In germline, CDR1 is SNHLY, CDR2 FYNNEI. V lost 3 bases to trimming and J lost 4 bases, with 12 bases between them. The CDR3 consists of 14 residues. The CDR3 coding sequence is TGTGCCAGCAGTGATACCCGGGGCGGAGAGACCCAGTACTTC. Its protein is CASSDTRGGETQYF. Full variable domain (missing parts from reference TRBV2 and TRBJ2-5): EPEVTQTPSHQVTQMGQEVILRCVPISNHLYFYWYRQILGQKVEFLVSFYNNEISEKSEIFDDQFSVERPDGSNFTLKIRSTKLEDSAMYFCASSDTRGGETQYFGPGTRLLVL.

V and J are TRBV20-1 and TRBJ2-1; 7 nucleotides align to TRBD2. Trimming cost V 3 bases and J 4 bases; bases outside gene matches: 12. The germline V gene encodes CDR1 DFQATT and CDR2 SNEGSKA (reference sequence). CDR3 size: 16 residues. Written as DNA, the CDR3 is TGCAGTGCTAGGGACACGACGGGGGGAAGTTACAATGAGCAGTTCTTC. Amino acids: CSARDTTGGSYNEQFF.

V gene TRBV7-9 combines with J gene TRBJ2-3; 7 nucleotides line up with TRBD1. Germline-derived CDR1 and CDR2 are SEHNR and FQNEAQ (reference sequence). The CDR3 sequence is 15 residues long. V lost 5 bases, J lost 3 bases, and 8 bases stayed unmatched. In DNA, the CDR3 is TGTGCCAGCAGCACAGACAGGGCATGGACAGATACGCAGTATTTT. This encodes CASSTDRAWTDTQYF.

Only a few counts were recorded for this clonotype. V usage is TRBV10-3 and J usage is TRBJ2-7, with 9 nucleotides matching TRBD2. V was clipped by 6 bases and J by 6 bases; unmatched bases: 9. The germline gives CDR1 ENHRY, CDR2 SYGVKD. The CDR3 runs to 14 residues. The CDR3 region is CAISVAGDPSEQYF. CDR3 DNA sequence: TGTGCCATCAGCGTAGCGGGAGACCCTTCCGAGCAGTACTTC.

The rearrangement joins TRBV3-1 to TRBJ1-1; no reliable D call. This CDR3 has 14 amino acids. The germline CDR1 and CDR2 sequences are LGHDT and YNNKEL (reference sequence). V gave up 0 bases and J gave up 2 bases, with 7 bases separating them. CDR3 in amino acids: CASSQEVGNTEAFF. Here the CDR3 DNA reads TGTGCCAGCAGCCAAGAAGTGGGTAACACTGAAGCTTTCTTT.

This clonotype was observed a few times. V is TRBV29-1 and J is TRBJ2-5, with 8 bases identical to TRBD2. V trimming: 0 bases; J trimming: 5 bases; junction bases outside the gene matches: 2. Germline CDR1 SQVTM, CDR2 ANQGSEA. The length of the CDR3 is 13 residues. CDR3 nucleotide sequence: TGCAGCGTTGAAGATCCGGGGGGGGAGACCCAGTACTTC. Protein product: CSVEDPGGETQYF.

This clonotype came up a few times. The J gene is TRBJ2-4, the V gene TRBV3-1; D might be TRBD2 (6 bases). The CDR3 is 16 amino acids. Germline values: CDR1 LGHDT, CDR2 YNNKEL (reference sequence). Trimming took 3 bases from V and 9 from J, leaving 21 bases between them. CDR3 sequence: CASSHERLSGVAIQYF. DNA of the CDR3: TGTGCCAGCAGCCATGAGCGACTTTCGGGAGTGGCCATTCAGTACTTC.

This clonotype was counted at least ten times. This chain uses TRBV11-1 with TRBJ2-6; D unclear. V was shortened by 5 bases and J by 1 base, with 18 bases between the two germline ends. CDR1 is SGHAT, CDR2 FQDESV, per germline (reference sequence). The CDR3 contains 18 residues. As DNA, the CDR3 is TGTGCCAGCAGCACGACCCCCCAACATTCTTCTGGGGCCAACGTCCTGACTTTC. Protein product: CASSTTPQHSSGANVLTF.

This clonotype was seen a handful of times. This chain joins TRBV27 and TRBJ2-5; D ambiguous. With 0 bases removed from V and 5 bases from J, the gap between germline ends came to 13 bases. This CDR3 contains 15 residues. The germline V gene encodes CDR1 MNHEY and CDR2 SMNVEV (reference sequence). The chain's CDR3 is CASSLSWAAVETQYF. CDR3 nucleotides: TGTGCCAGCAGTTTATCCTGGGCGGCCGTGGAGACCCAGTACTTC.

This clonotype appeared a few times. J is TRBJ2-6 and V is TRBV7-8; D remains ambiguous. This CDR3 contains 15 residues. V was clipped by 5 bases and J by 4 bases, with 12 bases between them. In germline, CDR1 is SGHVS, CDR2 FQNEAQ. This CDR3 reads CASSPRVRGANVLTF. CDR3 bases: TGTGCCAGCAGCCCCCGGGTACGAGGGGCCAACGTCCTGACTTTC. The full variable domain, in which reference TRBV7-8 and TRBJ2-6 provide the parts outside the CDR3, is GAGVSQSPRYKVAKRGQDVALRCDPISGHVSLFWYQQALGQGPEFLTYFQNEAQLDKSGLPSDRFFAERPEGSVSTLKIQRTQQEDSAVYLCASSPRVRGANVLTFGAGSRLTVL.

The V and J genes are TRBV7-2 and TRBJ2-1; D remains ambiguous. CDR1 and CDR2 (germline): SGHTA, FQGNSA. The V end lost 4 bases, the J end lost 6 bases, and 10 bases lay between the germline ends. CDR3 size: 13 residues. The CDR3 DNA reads TGTGCCAGCAGCTCCCCTGTTCGCAATGAGCAGTTCTTC. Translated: CASSSPVRNEQFF. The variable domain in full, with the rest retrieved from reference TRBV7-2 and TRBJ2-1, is GAGVSQSPSNKVTEKGKDVELRCDPISGHTALYWYRQSLGQGLEFLIYFQGNSAPDKSGLPSDRFSAERTGGSVSTLTIQRTQQEDSAVYLCASSSPVRNEQFFGPGTRLTVL.